A single sample is the source of the 27 T cell receptor beta chains below, sequenced in a study of CD8 T cells in Susac syndrome. RNA was extracted with the RNeasy kit, and a quantity of roughly 0.5 to 1 ug was reverse transcribed using random hexamers. TCRdb independently ran MiXCR on the immunoSEQ multiplex PCR reads; one entry per CDR3 protein. Here the sample spans some 76,000 distinct CDR3 sequences, roughly 90% being singletons. Sequenced input: CD8+ T cells from PBMCs. Receptors originate from a human donor with multiple sclerosis.

The chain is built from TRBV5-1 and TRBJ1-4; 7 bases fit TRBD1. After removal of 4 bases from V and 6 bases from J, the junction contained 12 bases not matched to a gene. The CDR3 is made up of 16 amino acids. CDR1 SGHRS and CDR2 YFSETQ come from the germline V gene. The CDR3 region is CASSDAPGTDHEKLFF. The CDR3 DNA reads as TGCGCCAGCAGCGACGCGCCCGGGACAGACCATGAAAAACTGTTTTTT. Full variable domain (rest looked up from reference TRBV5-1 and TRBJ1-4): KAGVTQTPRYLIKTRGQQVTLSCSPISGHRSVSWYQQTPGQGLQFLFEYFSETQRNKGNFPGRFSGRQFSNSRSEMNVSTLELGDSALYLCASSDAPGTDHEKLFFGSGTQLSVL.

The chain joins TRBV7-6 to TRBJ2-7; 10 bases are a match to TRBD1. Germline CDR1 is SGHVS and CDR2 is FNYEAQ. Unmatched junction bases numbered 6, after V lost 4 bases and J lost 6 bases. This CDR3 spans 14 amino acids. The CDR3 is CASSYGQGVGEQYF. The CDR3 DNA follows: TGTGCCAGCAGCTACGGACAGGGGGTGGGCGAGCAGTACTTC.

This clonotype appeared once. The V and J genes are TRBV4-2 and TRBJ2-7; D perhaps matches TRBD2 (6 bases). Germline V gene data show CDR1 as LGHNA and CDR2 as YNFKEQ. The CDR3 spans 14 residues. The V end lost 0 bases, the J end lost 6 bases, and 12 bases lay between the germline ends. Here the CDR3 DNA reads TGTGCCAGCAGCCAAGATCAATGGAGGGGCGAGCAGTACTTC. Its protein is CASSQDQWRGEQYF.

The V gene is TRBV24-1, the J gene TRBJ2-2; perhaps TRBD2 as D (6 bases). From germline, CDR1 is KGHDR and CDR2 SFDVKD. V lost 7 bases, J lost 5 bases, and 19 bases lay in between. The CDR3 length is 16 residues. This CDR3 reads CATRSRDSFNTGELFF. The DNA for the CDR3 is TGTGCCACCAGGAGCCGGGACTCATTCAATACCGGGGAGCTGTTTTTT.

This clonotype was seen only a few times. J is TRBJ2-5 and V is TRBV20-1, with 10 bases fitting TRBD1. V shed 0 bases, J shed 5 bases, and the junction held 6 bases outside the gene matches. The CDR3 consists of 15 residues. Per germline, CDR1 DFQATT and CDR2 SNEGSKA (reference sequence). DNA for the CDR3: TGCAGTGCTAGAGATGGGGACAGGGGCCGCGAGACCCAGTACTTC. The encoded protein is CSARDGDRGRETQYF.

V usage is TRBV19 and J usage is TRBJ2-1, with 9 positions matching TRBD2. Germline loops: CDR1 LNHDA, CDR2 SQIVND (reference sequence). The CDR3 is made up of 17 amino acids. V trimming: 2 bases; J trimming: 4 bases; junction bases outside the gene matches: 9. CDR3: CASSITLASGTYNEQFF. Here the CDR3 DNA reads TGTGCCAGTAGTATAACCCTCGCTAGCGGGACTTACAATGAGCAGTTCTTC.

This chain joins TRBV2 and TRBJ2-2; perhaps TRBD1 as D (6 bases). The V end was cut by 4 bases, the J end by 7 bases, with 13 bases between. Germline loops: CDR1 SNHLY, CDR2 FYNNEI. This CDR3 spans 14 amino acids. The CDR3 loop is CASSVTGTDGELFF. CDR3 in DNA: TGTGCCAGCAGTGTAACAGGGACCGACGGGGAGCTGTTTTTT.

The gene calls are TRBV12-3 or TRBV12-4 and TRBJ2-7; weak D call: TRBD2 (5 bases). The V and J ends lost 5 bases and 5 bases respectively, with 13 bases between them. CDR3 size: 13 residues. The CDR3 nucleotides read TGTGCCAGCAGTCGGGCCGAGGGTAACGAGCAGTACTTC. Protein sequence: CASSRAEGNEQYF.

The chain recombines TRBV5-6 with TRBJ2-7; TRBD2 agrees at 9 bases. The germline gives CDR1 SGHDT, CDR2 YYEEEE. The ends lost 0 bases at V and 4 bases at J; junction bases unmatched: 5. The CDR3 runs to 15 residues. The CDR3 region is CASSLVSSGVYEQYF. CDR3 in DNA: TGTGCCAGCAGCTTGGTGTCTAGCGGGGTATACGAGCAGTACTTC.

This chain uses TRBV28 with TRBJ1-1; perhaps TRBD1 as D (5 bases). V was shortened by 2 bases and J by 6 bases, with 22 bases between the two germline ends. Germline V lookup: CDR1 MDHEN, CDR2 SYDVKM. The CDR3 extends over 17 amino acids. The CDR3 protein is CASSLDRQGPGGPEAFF. In nucleotides, the CDR3 is TGTGCCAGCAGTTTAGATCGGCAGGGCCCGGGAGGCCCTGAAGCTTTCTTT.

The chain is built from TRBV19 and TRBJ1-5, with 7 nucleotides matching TRBD1. Germline lookup yields CDR1 LNHDA and CDR2 SQIVND (reference sequence). The CDR3 is 14 residues long. The V segment lost 3 bases and the J segment 4 bases; nucleotides outside the gene matches: 3. CDR3 sequence (DNA): TGTGCCAGTAGTATGGAGGGGGCTAATCAGCCCCAGCATTTT. Protein sequence: CASSMEGANQPQHF.

The chain links TRBV19 to TRBJ1-1; 8 positions match TRBD1. The CDR3 has 15 residues. The ends lost 1 base at V and 5 bases at J; junction bases unmatched: 6. Germline CDR1 LNHDA, CDR2 SQIVND (reference sequence). Here the CDR3 DNA reads TGTGCCAGTAGTATAGGGCAGGGGGCAAGGACTGAAGCTTTCTTT. Residues: CASSIGQGARTEAFF. The variable domain in full, completed from reference TRBV19 and TRBJ1-1, reads DGGITQSPKYLFRKEGQNVTLSCEQNLNHDAMYWYRQDPGQGLRLIYYSQIVNDFQKGDIAEGYSVSREKKESFPLTVTSAQKNPTAFYLCASSIGQGARTEAFFGQGTRLTVV.

This chain connects TRBV5-4 to TRBJ2-3; 9 bases line up with TRBD2. The CDR3 loop spans 15 amino acids. Germline values: CDR1 SGHNT, CDR2 YYREEE (reference sequence). Trimming cost V 9 bases and J 1 base; bases outside gene matches: 9. The CDR3 coding sequence is TGTGCCATCACTGGGGCTAGCGGGGGCACAGATACGCAGTATTTT. It encodes CAITGASGGTDTQYF. The full variable domain, with the rest looked up from reference TRBV5-4 and TRBJ2-3, is ETGVTQSPTHLIKTRGQQVTLRCSSQSGHNTVSWYQQALGQGPQFIFQYYREEENGRGNFPPRFSGLQFPNYSSELNVNALELDDSALYLCAITGASGGTDTQYFGPGTRLTVL.

The genes are TRBV6-1 and TRBJ2-7; 7 nucleotides line up with TRBD1. Germline V gene sequence: CDR1 MNHNS, CDR2 SASEGT. J gave up 0 bases and V 6 bases, and 8 bases lay outside the gene matches. This CDR3 is built from 15 residues. CDR3 DNA sequence: TGTGCCAGCAGACCCTGGACAGGCTACTCCTACGAGCAGTACTTC. This codes for CASRPWTGYSYEQYF.

The J gene is TRBJ2-3, the V gene TRBV12-3 or TRBV12-4; 10 nucleotides match TRBD1. V shed 0 bases and J 6 bases; nucleotides not matched to a gene: 6. There are 16 residues in the CDR3. The CDR3 loop reads CASSLAQGQGSDTQYF. The CDR3 DNA sequence: TGTGCCAGCAGTTTAGCCCAGGGACAGGGGAGCGATACGCAGTATTTT.

This chain joins TRBV29-1 and TRBJ2-1; TRBD1 matches at 9 bases. Germline V gene sequence: CDR1 SQVTM, CDR2 ANQGSEA. This CDR3 region has 15 residues. V was pared by 0 bases and J by 2 bases, with 2 bases of the junction left unmatched. The CDR3: CSVEENRGPYNEQFF. In nucleotides, the CDR3 is TGCAGCGTTGAAGAGAACAGGGGGCCCTACAATGAGCAGTTCTTC.

V usage is TRBV2 and J usage is TRBJ2-5; maybe TRBD1 (6 bases). CDR1 SNHLY and CDR2 FYNNEI come from the germline V gene. CDR3 length: 15 residues. V lost 1 base to trimming and J lost 1 base, with 10 bases between them. This CDR3 reads CASSEGQATQETQYF. The CDR3 bases are TGTGCCAGCAGTGAAGGACAGGCGACCCAAGAGACCCAGTACTTC.

The gene calls are TRBV19 and TRBJ1-1; maybe TRBD1 (5 bases). The CDR3 covers 14 residues. The V and J ends lost 3 bases and 4 bases respectively, with 12 bases between them. Germline assignment: CDR1 LNHDA and CDR2 SQIVND (reference sequence). CDR3 amino acids: CASSMWGVGTEAFF. The CDR3 bases are TGTGCCAGTAGTATGTGGGGGGTGGGCACTGAAGCTTTCTTT. The variable domain in full, with the rest retrieved from reference TRBV19 and TRBJ1-1, is DGGITQSPKYLFRKEGQNVTLSCEQNLNHDAMYWYRQDPGQGLRLIYYSQIVNDFQKGDIAEGYSVSREKKESFPLTVTSAQKNPTAFYLCASSMWGVGTEAFFGQGTRLTVV.

This chain connects TRBV27 to TRBJ2-2; D is uncertain. This CDR3 is 13 amino acids long. Germline assignment: CDR1 MNHEY and CDR2 SMNVEV (reference sequence). The V and J ends lost 2 bases and 6 bases respectively, with 7 bases between them. The CDR3 region is CASSLIWPGELFF. DNA of the CDR3: TGTGCCAGCAGTTTAATTTGGCCCGGGGAGCTGTTTTTT.

V gene TRBV4-1 combines with J gene TRBJ1-1, with 8 nucleotides matching TRBD1. Trimming took 4 bases from V and 3 from J; bases not matched to a gene: 4. The CDR3 loop spans 14 amino acids. CDR1 is MGHRA and CDR2 is YSYEKL in the germline V gene. The CDR3 bases are TGCGCCAGCAGCCGACAGGACAGGGACACTGAAGCTTTCTTT. It specifies CASSRQDRDTEAFF.

The CDR3 coding sequence is TGTGCCAGCGAAGGTGGCAATGAGCAGTTCTTC. Its translation: CASEGGNEQFF. The chain combines TRBV19 with TRBJ2-1, with D unresolved. Trimming left V 9 bases short and J 6 bases short, with 9 bases between. This CDR3 comprises 11 residues. Per germline, CDR1 LNHDA and CDR2 SQIVND (reference sequence).

V and J are TRBV7-9 and TRBJ2-7; 8 bases line up with TRBD1. CDR1 and CDR2 from the germline V gene are SEHNR and FQNEAQ (reference sequence). This CDR3 spans 15 amino acids. The V gene end was trimmed by 1 base and the J gene end by 7 bases; junction bases not matched to a gene: 9. The CDR3 DNA is TGTGCCAGCAGCTTAGTGGGACAGGTCGATTGGGAGCAGTACTTC. Translated: CASSLVGQVDWEQYF.

V gene TRBV9 combines with J gene TRBJ2-5; 15 bases agree with TRBD2. J was trimmed by 4 bases and V by 3 bases; bases with no gene match: 7. Germline CDR1 reads SGDLS; CDR2 reads YYNGEE. The CDR3 has 17 amino acids. CDR3 DNA sequence: TGTGCCAGCAGCGACGAGGGACTAGCGGGAGGAATAGAGACCCAGTACTTC. Translated, it gives CASSDEGLAGGIETQYF.

The chain employs TRBV6-5 and TRBJ1-2; D is uncertain. This CDR3 is 14 amino acids long. The V gene lost 2 bases and the J gene lost 4 bases, with 11 bases spanning the gap. Germline assignment: CDR1 MNHEY and CDR2 SVGAGI. The CDR3 region has the DNA TGTGCCAGCAGTTACGGCGCAGGCCTCTATGGCTACACCTTC. Amino acid sequence: CASSYGAGLYGYTF.

The J gene is TRBJ2-7, the V gene TRBV20-1, with D unresolved. V was trimmed by 5 bases and J by 2 bases, leaving 4 bases between them. Germline V gene lookup returns CDR1 DFQATT and CDR2 SNEGSKA (reference sequence). This CDR3 has 10 residues. As DNA, the CDR3 is TGCAGTGCTCTCCCCTACGAGCAGTACTTC. It yields the protein CSALPYEQYF.

The rearrangement joins TRBV3-1 to TRBJ2-1; D gene ambiguous. CDR1 is LGHDT, CDR2 YNNKEL, per germline (reference sequence). The V gene lost 4 bases and the J gene lost 0 bases, with 10 bases spanning the gap. There are 15 residues in the CDR3. Here the CDR3 DNA reads TGTGCCAGCAGCCCGAAAAAAAGCTCCTACAATGAGCAGTTCTTC. Translation: CASSPKKSSYNEQFF.

For this clonotype: One end of the junction fails to match germline, which may point to a read error. V usage is TRBV5-1 and J usage is TRBJ2-3; D ambiguous. CDR1 and CDR2 from the germline V gene are SGHRS and YFSETQ. The CDR3 spans 14 residues. In nucleotides, the CDR3 is TGCGCCAGCAGCTTGGTATTTTTGGCAGATACACAGTATTTT. Translation gives CASSLVFLADTQYF.